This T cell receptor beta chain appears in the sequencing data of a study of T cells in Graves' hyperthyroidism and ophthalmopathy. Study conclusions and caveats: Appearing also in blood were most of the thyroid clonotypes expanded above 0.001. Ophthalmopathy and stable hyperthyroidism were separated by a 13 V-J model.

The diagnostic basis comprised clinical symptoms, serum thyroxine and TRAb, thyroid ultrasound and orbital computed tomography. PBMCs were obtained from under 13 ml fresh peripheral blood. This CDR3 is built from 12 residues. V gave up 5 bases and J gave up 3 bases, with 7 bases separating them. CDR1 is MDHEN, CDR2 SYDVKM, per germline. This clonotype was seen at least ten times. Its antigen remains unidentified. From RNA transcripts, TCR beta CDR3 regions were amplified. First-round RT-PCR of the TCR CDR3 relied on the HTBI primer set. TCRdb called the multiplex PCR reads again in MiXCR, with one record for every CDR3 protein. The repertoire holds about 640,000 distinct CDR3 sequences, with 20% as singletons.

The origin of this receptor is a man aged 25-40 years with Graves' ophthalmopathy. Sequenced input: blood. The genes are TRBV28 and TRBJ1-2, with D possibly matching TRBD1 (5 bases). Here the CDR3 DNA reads TGTGCCAGCAGTGTGACAGACTATGGCTACACCTTC. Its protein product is CASSVTDYGYTF.